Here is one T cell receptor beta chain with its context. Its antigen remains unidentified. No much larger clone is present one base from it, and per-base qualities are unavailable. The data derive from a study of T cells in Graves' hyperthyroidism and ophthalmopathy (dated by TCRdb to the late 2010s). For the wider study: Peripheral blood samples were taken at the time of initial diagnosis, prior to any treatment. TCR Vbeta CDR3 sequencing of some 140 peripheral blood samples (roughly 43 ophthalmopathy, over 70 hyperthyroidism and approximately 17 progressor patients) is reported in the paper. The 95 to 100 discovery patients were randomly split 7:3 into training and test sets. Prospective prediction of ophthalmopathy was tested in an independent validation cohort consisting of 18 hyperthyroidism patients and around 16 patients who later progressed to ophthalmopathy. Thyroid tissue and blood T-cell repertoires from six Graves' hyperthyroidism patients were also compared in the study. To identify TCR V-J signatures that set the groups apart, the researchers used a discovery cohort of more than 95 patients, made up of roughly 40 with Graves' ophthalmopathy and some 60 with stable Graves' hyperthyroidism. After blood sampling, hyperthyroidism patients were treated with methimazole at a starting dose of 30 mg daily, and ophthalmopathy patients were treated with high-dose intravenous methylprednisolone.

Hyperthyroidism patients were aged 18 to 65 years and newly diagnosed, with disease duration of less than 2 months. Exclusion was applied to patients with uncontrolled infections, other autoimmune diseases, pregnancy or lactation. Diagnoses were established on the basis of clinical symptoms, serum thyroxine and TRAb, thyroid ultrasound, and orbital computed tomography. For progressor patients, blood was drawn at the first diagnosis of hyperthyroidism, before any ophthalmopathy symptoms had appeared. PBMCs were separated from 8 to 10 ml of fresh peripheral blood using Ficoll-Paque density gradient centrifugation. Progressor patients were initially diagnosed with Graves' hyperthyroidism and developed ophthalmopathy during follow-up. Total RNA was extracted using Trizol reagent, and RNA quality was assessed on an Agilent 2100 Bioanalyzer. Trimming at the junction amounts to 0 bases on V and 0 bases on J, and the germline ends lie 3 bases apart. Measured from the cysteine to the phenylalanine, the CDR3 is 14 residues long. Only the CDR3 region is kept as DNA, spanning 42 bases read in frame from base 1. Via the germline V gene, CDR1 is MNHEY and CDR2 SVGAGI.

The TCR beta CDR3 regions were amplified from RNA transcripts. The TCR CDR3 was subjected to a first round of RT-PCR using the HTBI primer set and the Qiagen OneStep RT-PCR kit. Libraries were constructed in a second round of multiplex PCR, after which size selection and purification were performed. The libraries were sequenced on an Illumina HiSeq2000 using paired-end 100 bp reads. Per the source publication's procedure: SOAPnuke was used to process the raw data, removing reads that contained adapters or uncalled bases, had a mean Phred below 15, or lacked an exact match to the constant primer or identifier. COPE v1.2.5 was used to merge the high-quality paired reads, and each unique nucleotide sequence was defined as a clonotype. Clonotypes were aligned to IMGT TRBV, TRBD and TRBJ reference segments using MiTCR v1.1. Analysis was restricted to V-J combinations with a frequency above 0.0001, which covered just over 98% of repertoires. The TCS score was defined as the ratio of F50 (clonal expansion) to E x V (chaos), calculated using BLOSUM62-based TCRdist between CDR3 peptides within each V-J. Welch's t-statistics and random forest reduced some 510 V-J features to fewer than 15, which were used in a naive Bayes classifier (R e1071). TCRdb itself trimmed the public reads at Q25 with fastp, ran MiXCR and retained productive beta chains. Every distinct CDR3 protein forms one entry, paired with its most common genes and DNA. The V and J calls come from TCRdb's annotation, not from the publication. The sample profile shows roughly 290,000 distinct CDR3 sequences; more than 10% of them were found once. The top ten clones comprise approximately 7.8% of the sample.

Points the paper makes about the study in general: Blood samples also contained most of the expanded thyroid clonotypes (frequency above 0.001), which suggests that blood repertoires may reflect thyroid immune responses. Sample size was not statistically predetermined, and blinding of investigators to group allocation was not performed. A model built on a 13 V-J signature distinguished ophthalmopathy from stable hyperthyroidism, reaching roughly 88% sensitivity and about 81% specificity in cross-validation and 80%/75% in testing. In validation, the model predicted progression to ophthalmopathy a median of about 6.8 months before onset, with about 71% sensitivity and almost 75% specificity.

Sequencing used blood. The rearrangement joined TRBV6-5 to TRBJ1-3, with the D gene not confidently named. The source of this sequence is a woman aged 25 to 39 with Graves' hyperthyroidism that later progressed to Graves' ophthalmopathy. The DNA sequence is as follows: TGTGCCAGCAGTTACTCCGGCTCTGGAAACACCATATATTTT. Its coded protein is CASSYSGSGNTIYF.